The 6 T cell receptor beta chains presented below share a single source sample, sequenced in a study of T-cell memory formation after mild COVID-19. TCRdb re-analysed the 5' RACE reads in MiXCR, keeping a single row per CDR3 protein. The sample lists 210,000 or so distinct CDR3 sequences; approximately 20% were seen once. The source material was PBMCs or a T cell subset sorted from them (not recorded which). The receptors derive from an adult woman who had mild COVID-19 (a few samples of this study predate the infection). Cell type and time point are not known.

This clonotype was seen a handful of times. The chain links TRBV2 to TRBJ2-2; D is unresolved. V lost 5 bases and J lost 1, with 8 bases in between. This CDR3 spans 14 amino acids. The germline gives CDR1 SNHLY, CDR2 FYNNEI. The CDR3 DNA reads TGTGCCAGCAGTTTGACAAGGAACACCGGGGAGCTGTTTTTT. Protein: CASSLTRNTGELFF. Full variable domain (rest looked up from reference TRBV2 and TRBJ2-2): EPEVTQTPSHQVTQMGQEVILRCVPISNHLYFYWYRQILGQKVEFLVSFYNNEISEKSEIFDDQFSVERPDGSNFTLKIRSTKLEDSAMYFCASSLTRNTGELFFGEGSRLTVL.

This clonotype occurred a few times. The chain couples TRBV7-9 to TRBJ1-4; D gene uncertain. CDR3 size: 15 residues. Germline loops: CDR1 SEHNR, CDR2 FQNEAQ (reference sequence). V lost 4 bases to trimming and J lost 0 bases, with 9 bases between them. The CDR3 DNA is TGTGCCAGCAGCTCGTGGACCTCAACTAATGAAAAACTGTTTTTT. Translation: CASSSWTSTNEKLFF.

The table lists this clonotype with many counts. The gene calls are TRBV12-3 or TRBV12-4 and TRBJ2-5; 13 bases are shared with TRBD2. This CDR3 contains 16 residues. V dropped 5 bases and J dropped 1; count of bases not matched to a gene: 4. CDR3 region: CASSPRTSGGQETQYF. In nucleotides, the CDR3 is TGTGCCAGCAGTCCACGGACTAGCGGGGGCCAAGAGACCCAGTACTTC.

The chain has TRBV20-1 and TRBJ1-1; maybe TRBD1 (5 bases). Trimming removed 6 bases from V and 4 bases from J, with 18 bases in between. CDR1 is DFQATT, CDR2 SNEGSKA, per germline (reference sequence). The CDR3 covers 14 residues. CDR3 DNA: TGCAGTGCCGCCACGGGACTCAAGGGCACTGAAGCTTTCTTT. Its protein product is CSAATGLKGTEAFF.

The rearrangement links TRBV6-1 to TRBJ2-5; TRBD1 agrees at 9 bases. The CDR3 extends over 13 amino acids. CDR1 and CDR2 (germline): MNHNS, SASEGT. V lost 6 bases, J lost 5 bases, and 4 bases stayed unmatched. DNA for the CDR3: TGTGCCAGCAGGGACAGGGGAATGGAGACCCAGTACTTC. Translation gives CASRDRGMETQYF.

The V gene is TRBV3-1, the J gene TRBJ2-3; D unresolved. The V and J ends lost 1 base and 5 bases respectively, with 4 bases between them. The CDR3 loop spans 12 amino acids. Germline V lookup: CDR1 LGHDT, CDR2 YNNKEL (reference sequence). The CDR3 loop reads CASSQVEDTQYF. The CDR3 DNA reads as TGTGCCAGCAGCCAAGTCGAAGATACGCAGTATTTT.